The sequence of this TCR beta chain was determined in a study of blood T cell repertoires in COVID-19. Study information: T cells, B-cell-depleted T cells, or PBMCs supplied cDNA or gDNA.

Sequenced by immunoSEQ multiplex PCR; TCRdb stores in-frame clones only, minus some. The repertoire holds tens of thousands of clones, with roughly 90% as singletons. The V segment lost 4 bases and the J segment 10 bases; nucleotides outside the gene matches: 5. The CDR3 has 14 amino acids. CDR1 and CDR2 from the germline V gene are SGHRS and YFSETQ. What was sequenced was peripheral blood. The TCR was taken from a man in his forties or fifties with acute or convalescent COVID-19. The chain has TRBV5-1 and TRBJ1-6, with 10 bases matching TRBD1. In DNA form, the CDR3 reads TGCGCCAGCAGCGACGGGACAGGGGCATCACCCCTCCACTTT. It translates to CASSDGTGASPLHF.